This TCR beta chain was sequenced during a study of blood T cell repertoires in COVID-19. Study context: COVID-19 samples collected from the United States, Italy and Spain covered acute and convalescent phases. The analysed material was cDNA or gDNA that came from T cells, B-cell-depleted T cells, or PBMCs.

Per the authors' pipeline: Reference gene primer amplification yielded estimated nucleated cell counts. Here immunoSEQ multiplex PCR was the method, and the copy in TCRdb shows in-frame clones only, minus some. V, J and clone size reflect that table, while D and trimming were determined from the DNA. The sample yields 110,000 to 150,000 clones, about 90% seen once. The TCR was taken from a woman in her fifties or sixties with acute or convalescent COVID-19. The sample taken for sequencing was peripheral blood.

The CDR3 nucleotides read TGCGCCAGCAGCCAAGCCCCGGGACAGGGGTCTGGTCAGCCCCAGCATTTT. Encoded protein: CASSQAPGQGSGQPQHF. V usage is TRBV4-1 and J usage is TRBJ1-5; TRBD1 matches 10 bases. CDR3 size: 17 residues. CDR1 and CDR2 (germline): MGHRA, YSYEKL. The V segment lost 1 base and the J segment 6 bases; nucleotides outside the gene matches: 9.